The entry that follows covers one T cell receptor (beta chain) sequence. Profiled with immunoSEQ multiplex PCR; TCRdb holds only in-frame clones, not every one. The table shows about 330,000 clones, with approximately 90% occurring only once. CDR1 is SEHNR, CDR2 FQNEAQ, per germline (reference sequence). V lost 3 bases and J lost 5; bases outside the gene matches: 0. The CDR3 consists of 15 residues. Seattle patients were enrolled during active infection and followed longitudinally. The data originate from a study of blood T cell repertoires in COVID-19. Sequenced material: peripheral blood. This receptor was obtained from a man aged 30 to 39 with COVID-19, enrolled during active disease. This chain uses TRBV7-9 with TRBJ2-1; 14 bases are shared with TRBD2. This CDR3 reads CASSLGLAGDNEQFF. In DNA form, the CDR3 reads TGTGCCAGCAGCTTGGGACTAGCGGGGGACAATGAGCAGTTCTTC.